Each of the 5 T cell receptor beta chains below was sequenced from the same sample in a study of beta chain features in type 1 diabetes. Study-level points and caveats: All four CD4+ subsets of Type 1 diabetes patients contained TCRB CDR3s that were moderately but significantly shorter.

Reverse transcribing all isolated RNA meant expressed TCRB transcripts were sequenced. Sequencing used immunoSEQ multiplex PCR; TCRdb keeps in-frame clones, though not all of them. The sample lists 250,000 to 300,000 clones; 24% were seen once. What these receptors recognize is not known. The sequenced sample was naive CD4+ T cells from blood. These receptors all stem from a woman aged 30 to 39 with type 1 diabetes.

This chain connects TRBV7-3 to TRBJ2-3; 9 nucleotides align to TRBD1. Trimming removed 5 bases from V and 6 bases from J; junction bases left unmatched: 12. There are 16 residues in the CDR3. Germline CDR1 reads SGHTA; CDR2 reads FQGTGA. CDR3 DNA sequence: TGTGCCAGCAGCCCGGCCAGACAGGGGACAGGGGATACGCAGTATTTT. Amino acid sequence: CASSPARQGTGDTQYF.

The V gene is TRBV2, the J gene TRBJ2-5; D not resolved. Trimming removed 9 bases at V and 4 bases at J, with 9 bases between. This CDR3 is built from 11 residues. The germline gives CDR1 SNHLY, CDR2 FYNNEI. The CDR3 reads CARRERETQYF. As DNA, the CDR3 is TGTGCCAGAAGAGAGCGAGAGACCCAGTACTTC.

In this sample, this clone turned up many times. The chain joins TRBV7-2 to TRBJ2-7; 12 bases line up with TRBD2. V trimming: 5 bases; J trimming: 3 bases; junction bases outside the gene matches: 2. The CDR3 covers 14 residues. Germline CDR1 SGHTA, CDR2 FQGNSA. CDR3 residues: CASSRTSGDYEQYF. For the CDR3, the DNA is TGTGCCAGCAGCCGGACTAGCGGGGACTACGAGCAGTACTTC. Full variable domain (remainder filled in from reference TRBV7-2 and TRBJ2-7): GAGVSQSPSNKVTEKGKDVELRCDPISGHTALYWYRQSLGQGLEFLIYFQGNSAPDKSGLPSDRFSAERTGGSVSTLTIQRTQQEDSAVYLCASSRTSGDYEQYFGPGTRLTVT.

This clone has more than one count but fewer than ten. V usage is TRBV19 and J usage is TRBJ2-7; 10 positions agree with TRBD2. The germline V gene encodes CDR1 LNHDA and CDR2 SQIVND (reference sequence). The CDR3 runs to 14 residues. The ends lost 4 bases at V and 5 bases at J; junction bases unmatched: 5. CDR3 amino acids: CASSTPSGRNEQYF. In DNA, the CDR3 is TGTGCCAGTAGTACCCCTAGCGGGAGAAACGAGCAGTACTTC.

This chain uses TRBV5-4 with TRBJ1-1; no definite D call. CDR1 and CDR2 (germline): SGHNT, YYREEE (reference sequence). Between the trimmed V and J ends, which lost 1 base and 0 bases, there was a span of 10 bases. The CDR3 has 15 residues. The CDR3 is CASSLPGELNTEAFF. CDR3 nucleotides: TGTGCCAGCAGCTTGCCCGGGGAGTTGAACACTGAAGCTTTCTTT.